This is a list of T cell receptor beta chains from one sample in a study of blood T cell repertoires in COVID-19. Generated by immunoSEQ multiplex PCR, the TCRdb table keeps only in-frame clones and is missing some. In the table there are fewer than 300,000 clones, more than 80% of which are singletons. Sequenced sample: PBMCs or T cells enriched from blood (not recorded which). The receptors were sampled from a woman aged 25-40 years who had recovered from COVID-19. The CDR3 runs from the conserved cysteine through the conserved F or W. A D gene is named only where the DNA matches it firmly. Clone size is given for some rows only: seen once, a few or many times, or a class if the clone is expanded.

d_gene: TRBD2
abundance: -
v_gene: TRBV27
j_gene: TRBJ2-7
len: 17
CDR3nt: TGTGCCATCCTCCTCGGGACTAGCGGGAGGTGGTCCTACGAGCAGTACTTC
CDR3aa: CAILLGTSGRWSYEQYF

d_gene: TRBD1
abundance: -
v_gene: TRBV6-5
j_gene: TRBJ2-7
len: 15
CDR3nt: TGTGCCAGCAGCTCCAGCCGGGACAGCACCTACGAGCAGTACTTC
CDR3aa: CASSSSRDSTYEQYF

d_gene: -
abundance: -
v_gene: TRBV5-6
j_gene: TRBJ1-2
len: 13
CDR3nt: TGTGCCAGCAGCTTGGCTCAAGGAGGGTTTCACACCTTC
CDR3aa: CASSLAQGGFHTF

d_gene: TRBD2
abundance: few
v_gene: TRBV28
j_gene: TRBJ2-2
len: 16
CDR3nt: TGTGCCAGCAGTTCCGCTAGCGGGAGGGCGGTCGGGGAGCTGTTTTTT
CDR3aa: CASSSASGRAVGELFF

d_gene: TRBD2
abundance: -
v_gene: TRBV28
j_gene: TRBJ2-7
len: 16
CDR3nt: TGTGCCAGCAGTTTATCCGGGACTAGCGGCTCCTACGAGCAGTACTTC
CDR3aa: CASSLSGTSGSYEQYF

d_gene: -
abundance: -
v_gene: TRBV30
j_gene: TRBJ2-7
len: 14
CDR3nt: TGTGCCTGGAGCCCCTTGACTACCTCCTACGAGCAGTACTTC
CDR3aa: CAWSPLTTSYEQYF

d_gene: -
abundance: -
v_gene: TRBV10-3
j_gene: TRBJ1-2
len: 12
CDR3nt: TGTGCCATCTTCGAGAGCAACTATGGCTACACCTTC
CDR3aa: CAIFESNYGYTF

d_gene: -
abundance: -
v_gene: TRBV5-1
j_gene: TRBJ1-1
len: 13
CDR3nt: TGCGCCAGCAGCGCCACAGGAGACACTGAAGCTTTCTTT
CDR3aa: CASSATGDTEAFF

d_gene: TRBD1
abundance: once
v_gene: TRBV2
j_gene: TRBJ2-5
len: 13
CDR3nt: TGTGCCAGCGGACGGGACAGCGAAGAGACCCAGTACTTC
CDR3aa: CASGRDSEETQYF

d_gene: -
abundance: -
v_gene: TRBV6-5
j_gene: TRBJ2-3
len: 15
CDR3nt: TGTGCCAGCTCCTCGGGGGGACAGGGCACAGATACGCAGTATTTT
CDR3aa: CASSSGGQGTDTQYF

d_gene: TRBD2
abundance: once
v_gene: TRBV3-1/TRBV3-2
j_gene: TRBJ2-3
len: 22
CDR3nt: TGTGCCAGCAGCCAAGACCGTGAGGGTAGACTAGCGGGAGCAAGGGCCACAGATACGCAGTATTTT
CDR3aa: CASSQDREGRLAGARATDTQYF

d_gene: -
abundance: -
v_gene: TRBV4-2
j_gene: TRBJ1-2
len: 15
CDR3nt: TGTGCCAGCAGCCGGCCAGGGGAAAATAGCTATGGCTACACCTTC
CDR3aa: CASSRPGENSYGYTF

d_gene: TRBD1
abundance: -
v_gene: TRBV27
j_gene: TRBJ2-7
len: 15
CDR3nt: TGTGCCAGCAGACCCGGACAGGGGGGAATGAACGAGCAGTACTTC
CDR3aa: CASRPGQGGMNEQYF

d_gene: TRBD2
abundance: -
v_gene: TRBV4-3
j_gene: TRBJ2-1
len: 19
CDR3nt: TGCGCCAGCAGCCAAGATCCGGGTGGACTAGCGGGAGAGTACAATGAGCAGTTCTTC
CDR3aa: CASSQDPGGLAGEYNEQFF

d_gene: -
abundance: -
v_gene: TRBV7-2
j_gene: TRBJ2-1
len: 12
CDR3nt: TGTGCCAGCGCCAGGGGAACCAATGAGCAGTTCTTC
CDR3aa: CASARGTNEQFF

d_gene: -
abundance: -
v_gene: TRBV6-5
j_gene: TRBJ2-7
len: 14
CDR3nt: TGTGCCAGCAGTTTCGCCAGGGGGGACCACGAGCAGTACTTC
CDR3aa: CASSFARGDHEQYF

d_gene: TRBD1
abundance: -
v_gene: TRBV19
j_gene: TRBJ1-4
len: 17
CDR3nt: TGTGCCAGTAGTATTGCAGGACAGGGAGCAACTAATGAAAAACTGTTTTTT
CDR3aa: CASSIAGQGATNEKLFF

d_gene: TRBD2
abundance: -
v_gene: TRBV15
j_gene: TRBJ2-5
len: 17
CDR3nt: TGTGCCACCAGCAGTCGGAATCTAGCGGGAGGCGGAGAGACCCAGTACTTC
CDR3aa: CATSSRNLAGGGETQYF

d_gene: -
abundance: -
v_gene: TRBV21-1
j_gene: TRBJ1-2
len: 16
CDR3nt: TGTGCCAGCAGCACCTCGGACAGGCAACCTAACTATGGCTACACCTTC
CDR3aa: CASSTSDRQPNYGYTF

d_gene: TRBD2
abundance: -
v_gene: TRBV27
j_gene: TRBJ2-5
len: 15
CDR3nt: TGTGCCAGCAGAACCCTAGCGGGAGTACGGGAGACCCAGTACTTC
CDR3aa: CASRTLAGVRETQYF

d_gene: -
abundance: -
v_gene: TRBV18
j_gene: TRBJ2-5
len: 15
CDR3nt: TGTGCCAGCTCACCACGAGGAGAACGCGGAGAGACCCAGTACTTC
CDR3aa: CASSPRGERGETQYF

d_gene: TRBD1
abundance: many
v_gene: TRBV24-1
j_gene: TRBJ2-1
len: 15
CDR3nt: TGTGCCACCAGTGAACTGGGACAGGAATCCTCTGAGCAGTTCTTC
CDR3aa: CATSELGQESSEQFF

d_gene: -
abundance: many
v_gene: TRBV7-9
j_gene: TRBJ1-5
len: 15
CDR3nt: TGTGCCAGCAGCGCCAGCGGGATAAGCAATCAGCCCCAGCATTTT
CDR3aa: CASSASGISNQPQHF

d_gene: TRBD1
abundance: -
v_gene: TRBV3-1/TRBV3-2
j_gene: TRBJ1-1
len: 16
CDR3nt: TGTGCCAGCAGCCCCGGGACAGGGGGCAGGGACACTGAAGCTTTCTTT
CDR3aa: CASSPGTGGRDTEAFF

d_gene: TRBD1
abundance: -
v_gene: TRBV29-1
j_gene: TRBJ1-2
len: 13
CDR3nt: TGCAGCGTTGAGGAGAGACAGGGGGACGGCTACACCTTC
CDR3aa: CSVEERQGDGYTF

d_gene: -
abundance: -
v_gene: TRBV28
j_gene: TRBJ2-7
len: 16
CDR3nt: TGTGCCAGCAGTCCGCCGAGTAGCGTACTATCCTACGAGCAGTACTTC
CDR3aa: CASSPPSSVLSYEQYF

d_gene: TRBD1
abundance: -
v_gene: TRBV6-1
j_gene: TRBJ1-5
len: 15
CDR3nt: TGTGCCAGCAGTGAAGCTAAGGGGGCGCATCAGCCCCAGCATTTT
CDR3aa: CASSEAKGAHQPQHF

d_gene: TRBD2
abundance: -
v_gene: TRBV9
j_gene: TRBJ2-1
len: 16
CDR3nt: TGTGCCAGCAGCGCGGGACTAGGCCTCTCCTACAATGAGCAGTTCTTC
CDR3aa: CASSAGLGLSYNEQFF

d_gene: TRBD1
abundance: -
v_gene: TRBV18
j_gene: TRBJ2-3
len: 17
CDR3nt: TGTGCCAGCTCACCACCGACAGGGGGCGATTATGGAGATACGCAGTATTTT
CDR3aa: CASSPPTGGDYGDTQYF

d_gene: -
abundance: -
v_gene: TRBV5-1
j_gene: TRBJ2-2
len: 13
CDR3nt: TGCGCCAGCAGCCTGGTGGAGACCGGGGAGCTGTTTTTT
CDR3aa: CASSLVETGELFF

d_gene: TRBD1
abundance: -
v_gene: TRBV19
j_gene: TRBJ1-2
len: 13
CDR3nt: TGTGCCAGTACTCCCTCAGGGGGCAGTGGCTACACCTTC
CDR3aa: CASTPSGGSGYTF

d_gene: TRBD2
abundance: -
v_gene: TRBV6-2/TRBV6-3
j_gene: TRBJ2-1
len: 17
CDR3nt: TGTGCCAGCAGTTACTCGAGGACTAGCAGAAATTACAATGAGCAGTTCTTC
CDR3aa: CASSYSRTSRNYNEQFF

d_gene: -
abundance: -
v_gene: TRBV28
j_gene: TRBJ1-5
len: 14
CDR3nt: TGTGCCAGCATAGGAGAGAGGGGGTCCAGGCCCCAGCATTTT
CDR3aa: CASIGERGSRPQHF

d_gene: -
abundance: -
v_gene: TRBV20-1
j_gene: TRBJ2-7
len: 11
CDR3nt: TGCAGTGCTACCGGACCGGGGGAGCAGTACTTC
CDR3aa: CSATGPGEQYF

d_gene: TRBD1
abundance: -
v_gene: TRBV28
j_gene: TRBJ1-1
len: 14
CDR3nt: TGTGCCAGCAGTTCGACAGGGTTGAACACTGAAGCTTTCTTT
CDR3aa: CASSSTGLNTEAFF

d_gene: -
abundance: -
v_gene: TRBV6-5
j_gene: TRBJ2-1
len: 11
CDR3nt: TGTGCCATTAACAGGGTCTATGAGCAGTTCTTC
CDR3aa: CAINRVYEQFF

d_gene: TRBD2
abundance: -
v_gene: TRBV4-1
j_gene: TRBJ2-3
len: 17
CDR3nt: TGCGCCAGCAGCCAAGTCCCTACTAGCGAATACACAGATACGCAGTATTTT
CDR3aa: CASSQVPTSEYTDTQYF

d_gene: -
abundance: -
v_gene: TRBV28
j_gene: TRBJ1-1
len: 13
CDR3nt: TGTGCCAGCAGTTTAACGTTCGAGAATCAAGCTTTCTTT
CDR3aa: CASSLTFENQAFF

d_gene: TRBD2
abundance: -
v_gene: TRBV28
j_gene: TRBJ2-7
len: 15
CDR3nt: TGTGCCAGCAGTTTACCTACTAGCGGGAGCTACGAGCAGTACTTC
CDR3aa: CASSLPTSGSYEQYF

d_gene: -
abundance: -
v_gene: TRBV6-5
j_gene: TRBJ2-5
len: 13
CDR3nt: TGTGCCAGCAGTTACGACAGAGAAGGGACCCAGTACTTC
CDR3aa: CASSYDREGTQYF